The entry below gives a single T cell receptor (beta chain) sequence along with its context. This sample stems from a study of spatial heterogeneity in lung cancer. Across the study: Each time, sequencing found more beta-chain sequences than alpha-chain sequences.

Using its own MiXCR run on the 5' RACE reads, TCRdb lists one record per CDR3 protein. The table shows some 100,000 distinct CDR3 sequences, with approximately 12% occurring only once. This CDR3 has 16 residues. Trimming removed 4 bases from V and 5 bases from J; junction bases left unmatched: 9. Time point noted: sample taken at primary tumor resection. This chain uses TRBV12-3 or TRBV12-4 with TRBJ2-3, with 10 bases identical to TRBD2. The TCR sequence derives from a male donor with early-stage non-small cell lung cancer. Specimen: PBMCs, collected at surgery. DNA of the CDR3: TGTGCCAGCAGTTGGAGCGGGGGGGCCAAAGGAGATACGCAGTATTTT. Protein product: CASSWSGGAKGDTQYF.